The 5 T cell receptor beta chains below come from one sample, sequenced in a study of CXCR3-negative and CXCR3-positive naive CD8 T cells. The libraries of TRB cDNA were constructed through 5' RACE using UMI labels. TCRdb reanalyzed the 5' RACE reads and collapses them to one entry per CDR3 protein, without DNA. The listing records fewer than 55,000 distinct CDR3 sequences. Specimen: naive CXCR3- CD8+ T cells from blood. Described subset: CD45RO-CCR7+CD27+CD95- naive CD8+ T cells lacking CXCR3 (TNR3-). Receptor source: a human donor in good health. Some clones in this sample may be carry-over from other donors' samples.

This chain joins TRBV4-3 and TRBJ2-1; the TRBD2 assignment by TCRdb is unverifiable without DNA. Germline CDR1 reads LGHNA; CDR2 reads YSLEER. This CDR3 comprises 16 residues. The chain's CDR3 is CASSQDWTSGADEQFF.

This rearrangement joins TRBV7-9 to TRBJ1-1; the D call from TCRdb, TRBD1, cannot be confirmed without DNA. The germline V gene encodes CDR1 SEHNR and CDR2 FQNEAQ (reference sequence). The CDR3 runs 12 residues. The CDR3 protein is CASSPSGAEAFF.

The CDR3 is CSVQGLATPSYEQYF. J is TRBJ2-7 and V is TRBV20-1; there is no DNA to check the TCRdb D call of TRBD2. CDR1 is DFQATT, CDR2 SNEGSKA, per germline (reference sequence). The CDR3 covers 15 residues.

V usage is TRBV25-1 and J usage is TRBJ2-1. The CDR3 totals 15 residues. Germline V gene lookup returns CDR1 MGHDK and CDR2 SYGVNS. CDR3 loop: CASSDPARTVDEQFF. The full variable domain, with the rest looked up from reference TRBV25-1 and TRBJ2-1, is EADIYQTPRYLVIGTGKKITLECSQTMGHDKMYWYQQDPGMELHLIHYSYGVNSTEKGDLSSESTVSRIRTEHFPLTLESARPSHTSQYLCASSDPARTVDEQFFGPGTRLTVL.

The rearrangement links TRBV7-9 to TRBJ2-7; TCRdb outputs TRBD1, but without DNA this stays unchecked. The CDR3 runs to 15 residues. Germline V gene lookup returns CDR1 SEHNR and CDR2 FQNEAQ (reference sequence). The chain's CDR3 is CASSPWTGDGYEQYF.